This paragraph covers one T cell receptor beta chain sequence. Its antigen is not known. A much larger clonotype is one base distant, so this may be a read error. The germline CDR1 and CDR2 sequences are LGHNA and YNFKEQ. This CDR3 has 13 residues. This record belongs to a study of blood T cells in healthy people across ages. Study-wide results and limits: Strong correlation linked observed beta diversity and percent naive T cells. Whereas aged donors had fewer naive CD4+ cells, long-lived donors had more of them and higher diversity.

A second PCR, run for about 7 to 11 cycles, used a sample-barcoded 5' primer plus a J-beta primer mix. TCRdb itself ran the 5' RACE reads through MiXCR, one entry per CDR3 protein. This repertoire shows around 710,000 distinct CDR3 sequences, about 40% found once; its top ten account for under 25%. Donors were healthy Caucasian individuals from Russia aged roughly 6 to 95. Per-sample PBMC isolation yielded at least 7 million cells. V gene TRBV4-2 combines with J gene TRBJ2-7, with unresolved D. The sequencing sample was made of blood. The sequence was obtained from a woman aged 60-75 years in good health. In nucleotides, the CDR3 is TGTGCCAGCAACCAAGATGTCTCCTACGAGCAGTACTTC. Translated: CASNQDVSYEQYF.